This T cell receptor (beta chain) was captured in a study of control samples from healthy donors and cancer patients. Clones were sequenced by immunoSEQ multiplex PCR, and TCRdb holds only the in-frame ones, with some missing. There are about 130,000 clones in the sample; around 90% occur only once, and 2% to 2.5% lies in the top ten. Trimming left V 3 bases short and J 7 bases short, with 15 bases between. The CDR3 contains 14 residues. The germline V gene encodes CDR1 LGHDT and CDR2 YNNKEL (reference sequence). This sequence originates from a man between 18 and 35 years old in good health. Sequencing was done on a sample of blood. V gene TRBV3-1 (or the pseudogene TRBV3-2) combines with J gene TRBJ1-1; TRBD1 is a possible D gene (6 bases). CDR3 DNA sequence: TGTGCCAGCAGCCAGGCCCGGGGGGGCATTGAAGCTTTCTTT. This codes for CASSQARGGIEAFF.